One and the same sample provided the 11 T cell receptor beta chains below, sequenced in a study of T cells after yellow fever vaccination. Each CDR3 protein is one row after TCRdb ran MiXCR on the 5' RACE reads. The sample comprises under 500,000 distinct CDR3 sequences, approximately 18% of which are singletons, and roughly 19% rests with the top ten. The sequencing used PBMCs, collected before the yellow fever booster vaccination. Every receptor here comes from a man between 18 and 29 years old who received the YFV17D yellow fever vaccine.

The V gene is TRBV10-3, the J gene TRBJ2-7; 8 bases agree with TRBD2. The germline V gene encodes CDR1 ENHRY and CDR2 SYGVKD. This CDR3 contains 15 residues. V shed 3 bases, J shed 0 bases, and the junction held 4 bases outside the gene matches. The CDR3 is CAISESGGSSYEQYV. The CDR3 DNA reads TGTGCCATCAGTGAAAGCGGGGGAAGCTCCTACGAGCAGTACGTC.

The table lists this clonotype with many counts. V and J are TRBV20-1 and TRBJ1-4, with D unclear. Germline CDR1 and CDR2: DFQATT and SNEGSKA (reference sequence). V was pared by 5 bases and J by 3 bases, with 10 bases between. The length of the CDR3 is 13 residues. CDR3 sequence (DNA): TGCAGTGCTGGTACAGCTTCTAATGAAAAACTGTTTTTT. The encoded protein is CSAGTASNEKLFF.

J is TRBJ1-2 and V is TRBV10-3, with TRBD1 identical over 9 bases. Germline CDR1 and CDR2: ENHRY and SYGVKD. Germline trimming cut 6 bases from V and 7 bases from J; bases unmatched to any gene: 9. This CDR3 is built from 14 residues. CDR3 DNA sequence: TGTGCCATCAGCTATATACAGGGGGCGACTGGCTACACCTTC. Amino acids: CAISYIQGATGYTF.

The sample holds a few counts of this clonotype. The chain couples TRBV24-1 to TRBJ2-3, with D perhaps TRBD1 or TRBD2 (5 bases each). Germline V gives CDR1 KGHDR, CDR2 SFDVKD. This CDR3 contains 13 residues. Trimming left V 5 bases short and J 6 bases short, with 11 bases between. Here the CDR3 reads CATSVGTSDTQYF. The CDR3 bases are TGTGCCACCAGTGTCGGGACCTCGGATACGCAGTATTTT.

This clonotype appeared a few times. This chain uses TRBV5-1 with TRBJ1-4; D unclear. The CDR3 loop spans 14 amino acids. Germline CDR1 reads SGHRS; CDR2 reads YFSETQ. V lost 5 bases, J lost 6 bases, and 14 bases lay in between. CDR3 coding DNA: TGCGCCAGCAGGCTCGACACCACGGATGAAAAACTGTTTTTT. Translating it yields CASRLDTTDEKLFF.

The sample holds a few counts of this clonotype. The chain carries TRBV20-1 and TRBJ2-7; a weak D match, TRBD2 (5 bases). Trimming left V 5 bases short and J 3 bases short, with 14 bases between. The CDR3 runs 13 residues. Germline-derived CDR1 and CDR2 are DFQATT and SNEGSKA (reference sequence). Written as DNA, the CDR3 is TGCAGTGCTTACGGGGAACTACTCTACGAGCAGTACTTC. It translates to CSAYGELLYEQYF.

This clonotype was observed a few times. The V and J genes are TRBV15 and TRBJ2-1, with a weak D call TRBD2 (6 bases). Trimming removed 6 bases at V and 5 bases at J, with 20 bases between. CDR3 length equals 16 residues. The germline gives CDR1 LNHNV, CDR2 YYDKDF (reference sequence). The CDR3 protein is CATRPLPGRENNEQFF. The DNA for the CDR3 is TGTGCCACCAGACCCCTCCCCGGACGGGAGAACAATGAGCAGTTCTTC.

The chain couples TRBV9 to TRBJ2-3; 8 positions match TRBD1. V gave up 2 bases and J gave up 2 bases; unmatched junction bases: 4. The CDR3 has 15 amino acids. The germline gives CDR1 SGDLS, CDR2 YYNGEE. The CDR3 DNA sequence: TGTGCCAGCAGCGTCACAGGGGGGTTCACAGATACGCAGTATTTT. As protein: CASSVTGGFTDTQYF.

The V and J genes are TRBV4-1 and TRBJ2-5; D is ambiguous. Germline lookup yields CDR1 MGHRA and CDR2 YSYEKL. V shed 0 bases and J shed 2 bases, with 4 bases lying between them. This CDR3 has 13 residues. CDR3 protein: CASSQDWQETQYF. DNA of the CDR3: TGCGCCAGCAGCCAAGATTGGCAAGAGACCCAGTACTTC.

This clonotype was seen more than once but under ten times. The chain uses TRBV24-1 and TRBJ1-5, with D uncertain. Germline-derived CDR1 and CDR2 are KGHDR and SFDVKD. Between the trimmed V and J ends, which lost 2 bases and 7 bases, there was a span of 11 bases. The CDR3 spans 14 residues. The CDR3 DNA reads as TGTGCCACCAGTGATTCTGGGTCACGACAGCCCCAGCATTTT. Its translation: CATSDSGSRQPQHF.

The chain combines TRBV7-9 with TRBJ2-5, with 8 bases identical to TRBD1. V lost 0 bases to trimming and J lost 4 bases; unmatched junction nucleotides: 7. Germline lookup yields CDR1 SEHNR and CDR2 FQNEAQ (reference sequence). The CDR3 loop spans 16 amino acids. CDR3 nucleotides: TGTGCCAGCAGCTTAGCGTTTCAGGGGGCAGGAGAGACCCAGTACTTC. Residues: CASSLAFQGAGETQYF.